A single sample is the source of the 20 T cell receptor beta chains below, sequenced in a study of blood T cell repertoires in COVID-19. Clones were sequenced by immunoSEQ multiplex PCR, and TCRdb holds only the in-frame ones, with some missing. Of approximately 140,000 clones listed, about 87% were seen once; the top ten hold roughly a tenth. Sequenced: peripheral blood. The origin of the receptors is a man aged 60-69 years with active or convalescent COVID-19.

This clone was picked up one time. The chain links TRBV5-1 to TRBJ2-7; 10 bases agree with TRBD2. The CDR3 covers 15 residues. Germline V lookup: CDR1 SGHRS, CDR2 YFSETQ. The V segment lost 0 bases and the J segment 5 bases; nucleotides outside the gene matches: 5. The CDR3 DNA is TGCGCCAGCAGCTTGGAACTAGCGGGAAGCCACGAGCAGTACTTC. It translates to CASSLELAGSHEQYF.

The chain joins TRBV10-3 to TRBJ2-7; 14 bases map to TRBD2. V shed 10 bases, J shed 5 bases, and the junction held 4 bases outside the gene matches. Germline CDR1 and CDR2: ENHRY and SYGVKD. There are 13 residues in the CDR3. DNA of the CDR3: TGTGCCACCGGGACTAGCGGGAGCCACGAGCAGTACTTC. It codes for CATGTSGSHEQYF.

V gene TRBV3-1 (or the pseudogene TRBV3-2) combines with J gene TRBJ2-2; D is ambiguous. V was cut by 2 bases and J by 2 bases, with 6 bases left in between. CDR1 and CDR2 from the germline V gene are LGHDT and YNNKEL (reference sequence). The CDR3 has 14 amino acids. CDR3 loop: CASSQSKNTGELFF. As DNA, the CDR3 is TGTGCCAGCAGCCAATCCAAAAACACCGGGGAGCTGTTTTTT.

This chain connects TRBV19 to TRBJ2-7; TRBD2 might be the D (5 bases). Germline assignment: CDR1 LNHDA and CDR2 SQIVND (reference sequence). CDR3 length: 11 amino acids. Deletions cut 8 bases from V and 4 bases from J, with 9 bases between. The DNA for the CDR3 is TGTGCCAGTCGTGAGGGATACGAGCAGTACTTC. Its protein is CASREGYEQYF.

The V and J genes are TRBV3-1 (or the pseudogene TRBV3-2) and TRBJ2-6, with D tentatively TRBD1 (5 bases). The germline CDR1 and CDR2 sequences are LGHDT and YNNKEL (reference sequence). Trimming left V 1 base short and J 0 bases short, with 16 bases between. The CDR3 length is 19 residues. DNA of the CDR3: TGTGCCAGCAGCCAAGCAGTTCGTCAGGGCCTCTCTGGGGCCAACGTCCTGACTTTC. Protein: CASSQAVRQGLSGANVLTF.

The chain joins TRBV24-1 to TRBJ2-7; 7 nucleotides agree with TRBD1. V dropped 2 bases and J dropped 6; count of bases not matched to a gene: 3. The CDR3 runs to 13 residues. Germline-derived CDR1 and CDR2 are KGHDR and SFDVKD. The CDR3 here is CATSDYTGVEQYF. CDR3 DNA sequence: TGTGCCACCAGTGATTACACAGGGGTCGAGCAGTACTTC.

The rearrangement joins TRBV29-1 to TRBJ2-6; maybe TRBD1 (5 bases). CDR3 length: 15 amino acids. V was cut by 0 bases and J by 1 base, with 7 bases left in between. Per germline, CDR1 SQVTM and CDR2 ANQGSEA. The CDR3 loop reads CSVEDRGSGANVLTF. The CDR3 bases are TGCAGCGTTGAAGATAGGGGATCTGGGGCCAACGTCCTGACTTTC.

The chain has TRBV4-1 and TRBJ2-3, with 11 bases aligning to TRBD2. The J segment lost 3 bases and the V segment lost 1 base, leaving 3 bases of the junction unmatched. Germline lookup yields CDR1 MGHRA and CDR2 YSYEKL. This CDR3 is 16 amino acids long. CDR3 nucleotide sequence: TGCGCCAGCAGCCAAGGGATAGCGGGAGGGACAGATACGCAGTATTTT. Translating gives CASSQGIAGGTDTQYF.

The rearrangement links TRBV12-3 or TRBV12-4 to TRBJ1-1; D is undetermined. V lost 4 bases to trimming and J lost 1 base, with 7 bases between them. CDR3 length: 13 residues. The CDR3 region is CASSSARNTEAFF. DNA for the CDR3: TGTGCCAGCAGTTCTGCCAGGAACACTGAAGCTTTCTTT.

This clone was detected a few times. The chain carries TRBV11-2 and TRBJ2-3; D is unresolved. From germline, CDR1 is SGHAT and CDR2 FQNNGV. The CDR3 is made up of 15 amino acids. V shed 8 bases and J shed 1 base, with 16 bases lying between them. The CDR3 DNA reads as TGTGCCAGCCGGATGTCGAGAGGTGGCACAGATACGCAGTATTTT. Translating it yields CASRMSRGGTDTQYF.

The gene calls are TRBV6-2 or TRBV6-3 and TRBJ1-5; TRBD1 matches at 10 bases. CDR1 MNHEY and CDR2 SVGEGT come from the germline V gene. Trimming removed 6 bases from V and 1 base from J; junction bases left unmatched: 6. This CDR3 comprises 16 residues. The DNA for the CDR3 is TGTGCCAGCAGCTTACCGGACAGGGGGAGCAATCAGCCCCAGCATTTT. The encoded protein is CASSLPDRGSNQPQHF.

The V gene is TRBV30, the J gene TRBJ1-1; D possibly corresponds to TRBD1 (6 bases). The CDR3 is 12 residues long. The germline V gene has CDR1 GTSNPN and CDR2 SVGIG (reference sequence). Trimming left V 3 bases short and J 10 bases short, with 15 bases between. The CDR3 DNA reads as TGTGCCTGGAGGGACGATAGAGGGGGAGCTTTCTTT. It codes for CAWRDDRGGAFF.

This clone was seen a handful of times. This chain links TRBV9 with TRBJ1-1, with unresolved D. The V end was cut by 0 bases, the J end by 0 bases, with 12 bases between. Germline V gene sequence: CDR1 SGDLS, CDR2 YYNGEE. The CDR3 has 16 amino acids. The CDR3 DNA reads TGTGCCAGCAGCGTAGCTTTAGCAGCCATGAACACTGAAGCTTTCTTT. This encodes CASSVALAAMNTEAFF. The full variable domain, in which reference TRBV9 and TRBJ1-1 provide the parts outside the CDR3, is DSGVTQTPKHLITATGQRVTLRCSPRSGDLSVYWYQQSLDQGLQFLIQYYNGEERAKGNILERFSAQQFPDLHSELNLSSLELGDSALYFCASSVALAAMNTEAFFGQGTRLTVV.

This clone was detected a few times. The chain couples TRBV4-1 to TRBJ1-2, with no clear D. There are 14 residues in the CDR3. Germline V gene sequence: CDR1 MGHRA, CDR2 YSYEKL. The V and J ends lost 6 bases and 3 bases respectively, with 14 bases between them. In nucleotides, the CDR3 is TGCGCCAGCAGGGAAGAGGCGCGAGACTATGGCTACACCTTC. Amino acid sequence: CASREEARDYGYTF.

The chain joins TRBV28 to TRBJ2-3; D might be TRBD2 (5 bases). V shed 2 bases and J shed 7 bases, with 16 bases lying between them. Germline values: CDR1 MDHEN, CDR2 SYDVKM. The CDR3 spans 15 residues. CDR3 in amino acids: CASSLSPLLVYTQYF. CDR3 coding DNA: TGTGCCAGCAGTTTAAGCCCTCTACTAGTCTATACGCAGTATTTT.

This chain uses TRBV11-3 with TRBJ2-5; 13 positions match TRBD2. CDR1 and CDR2 from the germline V gene are SGHNT and YENEEA. This CDR3 spans 17 amino acids. V lost 1 base and J lost 2; bases outside the gene matches: 4. The CDR3 sequence: CASSLGGTSGIQETQYF. The CDR3 DNA follows: TGTGCCAGCAGCTTAGGTGGGACTAGCGGGATTCAAGAGACCCAGTACTTC.

The chain combines TRBV5-6 with TRBJ2-1; 9 positions agree with TRBD2. The CDR3 is made up of 16 amino acids. CDR1 and CDR2 (germline): SGHDT, YYEEEE. The trim removed 4 bases at V and 3 bases at J, leaving 8 bases unmatched. CDR3 bases: TGTGCCAGCAGCCCGGTAGCGGGAGTTAGCTACAATGAGCAGTTCTTC. Translated, it gives CASSPVAGVSYNEQFF. Variable domain in full (rest from reference TRBV5-6 and TRBJ2-1): DAGVTQSPTHLIKTRGQQVTLRCSPKSGHDTVSWYQQALGQGPQFIFQYYEEEERQRGNFPDRFSGHQFPNYSSELNVNALLLGDSALYLCASSPVAGVSYNEQFFGPGTRLTVL.

The rearrangement links TRBV5-4 to TRBJ2-2; weak D call: TRBD1 (5 bases). V was pared by 0 bases and J by 6 bases, with 12 bases between. CDR3 size: 15 residues. Germline-derived CDR1 and CDR2 are SGHNT and YYREEE (reference sequence). Here the CDR3 reads CASSLGQGLAGELFF. The DNA for the CDR3 is TGTGCCAGCAGCTTGGGTCAGGGTTTGGCCGGGGAGCTGTTTTTT.

This sequence joins TRBV28 and TRBJ1-5, with D unresolved. V dropped 1 base and J dropped 7 bases, with 5 bases sitting between them. This CDR3 is 12 amino acids long. Germline CDR1 reads MDHEN; CDR2 reads SYDVKM. The CDR3 region has the DNA TGTGCCAGCAGTTTATACAGCCAGCCCCAGCATTTT. It encodes CASSLYSQPQHF.

The chain uses TRBV28 and TRBJ2-1, with 14 bases lining up with TRBD2. CDR3 length equals 13 residues. V trimming: 10 bases; J trimming: 9 bases; junction bases outside the gene matches: 5. Germline V lookup: CDR1 MDHEN, CDR2 SYDVKM. The CDR3 reads CAIRLAGGIEQFF. The CDR3 nucleotides read TGTGCCATCCGACTAGCGGGAGGGATTGAGCAGTTCTTC.